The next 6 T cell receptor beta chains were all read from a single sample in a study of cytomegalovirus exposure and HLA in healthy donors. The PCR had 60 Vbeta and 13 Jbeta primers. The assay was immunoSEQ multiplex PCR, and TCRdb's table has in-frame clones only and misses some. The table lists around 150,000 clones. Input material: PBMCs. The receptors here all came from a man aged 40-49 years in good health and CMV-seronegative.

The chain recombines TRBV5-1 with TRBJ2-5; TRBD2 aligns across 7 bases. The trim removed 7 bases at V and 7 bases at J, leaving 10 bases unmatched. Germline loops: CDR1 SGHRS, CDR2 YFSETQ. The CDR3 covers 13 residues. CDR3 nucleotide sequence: TGCGCCAGCCGGATGGGGGGGGAAGGGACCCAGTACTTC. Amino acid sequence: CASRMGGEGTQYF.

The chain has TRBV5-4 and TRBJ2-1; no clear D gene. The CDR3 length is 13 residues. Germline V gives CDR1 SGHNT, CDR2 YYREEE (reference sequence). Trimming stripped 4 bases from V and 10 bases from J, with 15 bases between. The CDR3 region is CASSLSPAGEQFF. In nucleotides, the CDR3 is TGTGCCAGCAGCCTATCGCCGGCAGGAGAGCAGTTCTTC.

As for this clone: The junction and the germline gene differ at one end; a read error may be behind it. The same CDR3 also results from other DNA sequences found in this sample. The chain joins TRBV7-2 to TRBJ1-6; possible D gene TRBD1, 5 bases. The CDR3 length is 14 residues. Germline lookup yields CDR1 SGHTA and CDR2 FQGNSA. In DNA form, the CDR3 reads TGCGCCAGCAGAGACAGCTCCTCTGGGTCACCCCTCCACTTT. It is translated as CASRDSSSGSPLHF.

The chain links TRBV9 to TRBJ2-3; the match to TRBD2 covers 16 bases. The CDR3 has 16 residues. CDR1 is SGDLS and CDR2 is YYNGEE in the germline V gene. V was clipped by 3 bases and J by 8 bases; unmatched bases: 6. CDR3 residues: CASSAGLAGGPGTQYF. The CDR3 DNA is TGTGCCAGCAGCGCGGGACTAGCGGGGGGGCCTGGTACGCAGTATTTT. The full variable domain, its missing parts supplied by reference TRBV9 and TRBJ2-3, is DSGVTQTPKHLITATGQRVTLRCSPRSGDLSVYWYQQSLDQGLQFLIQYYNGEERAKGNILERFSAQQFPDLHSELNLSSLELGDSALYFCASSAGLAGGPGTQYFGPGTRLTVL.

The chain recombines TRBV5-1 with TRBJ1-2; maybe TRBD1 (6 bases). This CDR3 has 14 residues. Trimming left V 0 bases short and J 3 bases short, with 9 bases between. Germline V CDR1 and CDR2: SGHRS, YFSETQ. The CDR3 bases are TGCGCCAGCAGCTTGGGGACAGCAGACTATGGCTACACCTTC. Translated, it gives CASSLGTADYGYTF.

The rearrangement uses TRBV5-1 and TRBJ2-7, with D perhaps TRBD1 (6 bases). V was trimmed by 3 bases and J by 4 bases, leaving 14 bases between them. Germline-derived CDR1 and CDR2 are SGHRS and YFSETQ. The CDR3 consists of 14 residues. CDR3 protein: CASSWGQLKYEQYF. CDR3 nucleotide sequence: TGCGCCAGCAGCTGGGGACAACTTAAGTACGAGCAGTACTTC.